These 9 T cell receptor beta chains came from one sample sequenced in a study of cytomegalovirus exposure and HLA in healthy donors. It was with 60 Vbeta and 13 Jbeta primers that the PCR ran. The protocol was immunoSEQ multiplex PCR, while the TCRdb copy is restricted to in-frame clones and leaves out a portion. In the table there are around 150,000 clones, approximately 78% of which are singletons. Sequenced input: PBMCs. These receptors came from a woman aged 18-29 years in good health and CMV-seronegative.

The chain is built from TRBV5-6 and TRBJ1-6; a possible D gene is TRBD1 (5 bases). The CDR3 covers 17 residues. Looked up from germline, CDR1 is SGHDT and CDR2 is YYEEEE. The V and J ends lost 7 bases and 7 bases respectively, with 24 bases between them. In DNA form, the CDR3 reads TGTGCCAGCTTATCGAGACTGACAGCTAATGTAAATTCACCCCTCCACTTT. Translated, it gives CASLSRLTANVNSPLHF.

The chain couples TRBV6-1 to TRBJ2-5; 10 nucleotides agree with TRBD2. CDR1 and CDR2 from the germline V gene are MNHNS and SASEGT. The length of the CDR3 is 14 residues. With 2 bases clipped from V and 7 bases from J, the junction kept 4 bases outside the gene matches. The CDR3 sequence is CASSERASGGTQYF. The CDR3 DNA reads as TGTGCCAGCAGTGAAAGGGCTAGCGGGGGGACCCAGTACTTC.

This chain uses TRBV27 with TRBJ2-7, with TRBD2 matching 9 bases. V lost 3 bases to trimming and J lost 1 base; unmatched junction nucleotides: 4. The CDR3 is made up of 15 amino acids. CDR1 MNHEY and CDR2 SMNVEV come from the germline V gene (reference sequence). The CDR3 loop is CASSFAGGPSYEQYF. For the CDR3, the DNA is TGTGCCAGCAGTTTTGCGGGAGGGCCTTCCTACGAGCAGTACTTC.

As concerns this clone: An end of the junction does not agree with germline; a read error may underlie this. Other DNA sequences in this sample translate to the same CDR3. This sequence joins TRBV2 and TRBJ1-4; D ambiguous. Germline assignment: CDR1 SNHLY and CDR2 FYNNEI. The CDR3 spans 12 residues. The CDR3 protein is CASSGSGQKLFF. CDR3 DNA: TGTGCCAGCAGTGGGAGCGGGCAAAAATTGTTTTTT.

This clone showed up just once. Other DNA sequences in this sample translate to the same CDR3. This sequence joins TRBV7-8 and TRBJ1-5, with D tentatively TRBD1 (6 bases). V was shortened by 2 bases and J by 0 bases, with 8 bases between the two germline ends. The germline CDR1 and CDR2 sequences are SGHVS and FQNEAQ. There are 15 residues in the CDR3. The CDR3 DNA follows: TGTGCCAGCAGCTTAACAGGGAATAGCAATCAGCCCCAGCATTTT. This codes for CASSLTGNSNQPQHF. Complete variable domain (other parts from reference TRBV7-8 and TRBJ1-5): GAGVSQSPRYKVAKRGQDVALRCDPISGHVSLFWYQQALGQGPEFLTYFQNEAQLDKSGLPSDRFFAERPEGSVSTLKIQRTQQEDSAVYLCASSLTGNSNQPQHFGDGTRLSIL.

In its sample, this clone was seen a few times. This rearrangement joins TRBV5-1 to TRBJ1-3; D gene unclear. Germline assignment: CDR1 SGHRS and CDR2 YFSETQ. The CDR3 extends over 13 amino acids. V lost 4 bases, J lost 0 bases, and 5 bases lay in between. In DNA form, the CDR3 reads TGCGCCAGCAGCACCTACTCTGGAAACACCATATATTTT. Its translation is CASSTYSGNTIYF.

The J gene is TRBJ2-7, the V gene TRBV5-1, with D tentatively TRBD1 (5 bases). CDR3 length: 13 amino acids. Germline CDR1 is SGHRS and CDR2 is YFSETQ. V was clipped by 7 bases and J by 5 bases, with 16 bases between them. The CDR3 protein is CASPRDSGHEQYF. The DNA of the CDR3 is TGCGCCAGCCCCAGGGATTCGGGCCACGAGCAGTACTTC.

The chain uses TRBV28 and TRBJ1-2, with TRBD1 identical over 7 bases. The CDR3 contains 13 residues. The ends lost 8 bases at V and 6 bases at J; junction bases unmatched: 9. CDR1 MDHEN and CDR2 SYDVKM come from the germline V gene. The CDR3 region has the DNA TGTGCCAGCCGATTCGACAGGGTGCATGGCTACACCTTC. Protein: CASRFDRVHGYTF.

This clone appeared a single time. CDR3 sequence (DNA): TGTGCCAGCAGTGTCAAAGAGACCCAGTACTTC. Its protein is CASSVKETQYF. The chain carries TRBV2 and TRBJ2-5; D call uncertain. Trimming took 4 bases from V and 3 from J, leaving 3 bases between them. This CDR3 has 11 amino acids. Germline V gene lookup returns CDR1 SNHLY and CDR2 FYNNEI.